This section outlines one T cell receptor (beta chain) sequence together with its context. This specimen comes from a study of T cell changes during pregnancy in multiple sclerosis. The assay was immunoSEQ multiplex PCR, and TCRdb's table has in-frame clones only and misses some. Counted here are around 77,000 clones, approximately 92% occurring once; the ten biggest clones make up 1% to 1.5%. The CDR3 has 14 amino acids. The germline V gene encodes CDR1 SGHKS and CDR2 YYEKEE (reference sequence). The V end lost 2 bases, the J end lost 7 bases, and 16 bases lay between the germline ends. The sample consisted of peripheral blood, taken in the third trimester of pregnancy. The TCR originated in a female donor with multiple sclerosis, enrolled in a pregnancy study. The V call is TRBV5-5, the J call TRBJ2-7, with D perhaps TRBD1 (5 bases). CDR3 coding DNA: TGTGCCAGCAGCTTTGGGGCTGTTGTTGGGGAGCAGTACTTC. Its translation is CASSFGAVVGEQYF.